Detailed here is one T cell receptor (beta chain). The sample originates from a study of blood T cell repertoires in COVID-19. The CDR3 has 16 residues. V shed 2 bases and J 2 bases; nucleotides not matched to a gene: 6. Germline assignment: CDR1 LNHDA and CDR2 SQIVND (reference sequence). The study counted Cohort 3 donors as recovered given two negative PCRs, clearance, or symptom resolution. This table comes from immunoSEQ multiplex PCR, and its TCRdb copy is limited to in-frame clones, with some not included. The sample lists approximately 330,000 clones; roughly nine tenths were seen once. The sequenced material came from PBMCs or T cells enriched from blood (not recorded which). The chain uses TRBV19 and TRBJ1-5; 7 positions agree with TRBD1. The source is a woman in her 30s who had recovered from COVID-19. Here the CDR3 reads CASSISPTGRNQPQHF. The CDR3 nucleotides read TGTGCCAGTAGTATAAGCCCGACAGGGCGCAATCAGCCCCAGCATTTT. The complete variable domain, with remaining parts taken from reference TRBV19 and TRBJ1-5, reads DGGITQSPKYLFRKEGQNVTLSCEQNLNHDAMYWYRQDPGQGLRLIYYSQIVNDFQKGDIAEGYSVSREKKESFPLTVTSAQKNPTAFYLCASSISPTGRNQPQHFGDGTRLSIL.